The 18 T cell receptor beta chains below were found in one sample sequenced in a study of T cell clonotyping in hematopoietic cell transplantation. Measured with immunoSEQ multiplex PCR; TCRdb has only the in-frame clones, and not every one. In the table there are 20,000 or so clones, roughly 80% of which are singletons. The specimen sequenced was peripheral blood mononuclear cells. These TCRs come from a man aged 55 to 70 in good health. Some clones in this sample may be carry-over from other donors' samples.

This clone was recorded only once. The rearrangement uses TRBV6-5 and TRBJ2-7; D is possibly TRBD1 (6 bases). The V gene lost 0 bases and the J gene lost 1 base, with 10 bases spanning the gap. In germline, CDR1 is MNHEY, CDR2 SVGAGI. The CDR3 has 15 amino acids. DNA for the CDR3: TGTGCCAGCAGTTACTCTTGGGACATATCCTACGAGCAGTACTTC. As protein: CASSYSWDISYEQYF.

This chain links TRBV6-5 with TRBJ1-6; TRBD1 matches 8 bases. The CDR3 has 15 residues. After removal of 2 bases from V and 10 bases from J, the junction contained 7 bases not matched to a gene. CDR1 is MNHEY and CDR2 is SVGAGI in the germline V gene. The CDR3 DNA reads TGTGCCAGCAGTTACACCGATGACAGGGGCTCACCCCTCCACTTT. Translated: CASSYTDDRGSPLHF.

The CDR3 is CASSSTGGSTYEQYF. In DNA, the CDR3 is TGTGCCAGCAGTTCCACAGGGGGCTCAACCTACGAGCAGTACTTC. This chain uses TRBV6-6 with TRBJ2-7, with 9 nucleotides matching TRBD1. Germline V CDR1 and CDR2: MNHNY, SVGAGI (reference sequence). The ends lost 4 bases at V and 2 bases at J; junction bases unmatched: 6. CDR3 length: 15 residues.

Here the CDR3 reads CASSSEKPPYEQYF. The CDR3 nucleotides are TGTGCCAGCAGTTCGGAGAAGCCCCCGTACGAGCAGTACTTC. V is TRBV28 and J is TRBJ2-7; D uncertain. Germline V gene lookup returns CDR1 MDHEN and CDR2 SYDVKM. V was clipped by 4 bases and J by 4 bases, with 14 bases between them. This CDR3 has 14 residues.

This chain links TRBV7-8 with TRBJ2-5; D may be TRBD2 (5 bases). V lost 3 bases, J lost 1 base, and 9 bases lay in between. Germline CDR1 is SGHVS and CDR2 is FQNEAQ. The CDR3 runs to 14 residues. The CDR3 DNA sequence: TGTGCCAGCAGCTTCGGTGAGGGCCAAGAGACCCAGTACTTC. Amino acid sequence: CASSFGEGQETQYF.

The chain employs TRBV6-1 and TRBJ1-2; D gene unclear. The CDR3 has 16 residues. The V gene lost 3 bases and the J gene lost 2 bases, with 16 bases spanning the gap. Germline CDR1 and CDR2: MNHNS and SASEGT. The CDR3 protein is CASSDLTGGRNYGYTF. In DNA, the CDR3 is TGTGCCAGCAGTGACCTGACGGGCGGAAGAAACTATGGCTACACCTTC.

The J gene is TRBJ2-7, the V gene TRBV4-3, with 9 nucleotides matching TRBD1. The germline V gene has CDR1 LGHNA and CDR2 YSLEER. V shed 1 base and J 4 bases; nucleotides not matched to a gene: 8. This CDR3 is 16 amino acids long. CDR3 bases: TGCGCCAGCAGCCAAGGGACCGGGACAGGGTGGTACGAGCAGTACTTC. This codes for CASSQGTGTGWYEQYF.

The rearrangement joins TRBV10-2 to TRBJ1-4; D possibly corresponds to TRBD1 (5 bases). V gave up 6 bases and J gave up 4 bases, with 15 bases separating them. The germline V gene has CDR1 WSHSY and CDR2 SAAADI. The CDR3 sequence is 15 residues long. The CDR3 coding sequence is TGCGCCAGCAGAGACAGTGGGGTGCTTAATGAAAAACTGTTTTTT. Translation: CASRDSGVLNEKLFF.

This clone occurred once. The chain links TRBV4-2 to TRBJ2-7, with D perhaps TRBD1 (6 bases). CDR3 length equals 13 residues. Germline V gene data show CDR1 as LGHNA and CDR2 as YNFKEQ. Trimming removed 0 bases from V and 6 bases from J, with 9 bases in between. In DNA, the CDR3 is TGTGCCAGCAGCCAAGACTCAGGGGTCGAGCAGTACTTC. Residues: CASSQDSGVEQYF.

This rearrangement joins TRBV27 to TRBJ1-2; D remains ambiguous. Trimming took 8 bases from V and 8 from J, leaving 15 bases between them. CDR1 and CDR2 (germline): MNHEY, SMNVEV (reference sequence). This CDR3 spans 12 amino acids. CDR3 sequence: CASFQLGAGYTF. The DNA of the CDR3 is TGTGCCAGCTTCCAGCTTGGTGCAGGCTACACCTTC.

This clone has more than one count but fewer than ten. The CDR3 nucleotides read TGTGCCAGCAGTCTTGGACCCTTTTCTAATCAGCCCCAGCATTTT. Translated, it gives CASSLGPFSNQPQHF. This chain connects TRBV2 to TRBJ1-5; unclear D gene. Germline V gives CDR1 SNHLY, CDR2 FYNNEI. The CDR3 contains 15 residues. The ends were cut back, 5 bases at V and 4 bases at J, with 15 bases in the middle. The whole variable domain, remainder taken from reference TRBV2 and TRBJ1-5, is EPEVTQTPSHQVTQMGQEVILRCVPISNHLYFYWYRQILGQKVEFLVSFYNNEISEKSEIFDDQFSVERPDGSNFTLKIRSTKLEDSAMYFCASSLGPFSNQPQHFGDGTRLSIL.

The chain is built from TRBV6-6 and TRBJ2-2; TRBD2 matches 9 bases. Per the germline V gene, CDR1 is MNHNY and CDR2 is SVGAGI (reference sequence). The CDR3 sequence is 16 residues long. Unmatched junction bases numbered 8, after V lost 6 bases and J lost 3 bases. DNA for the CDR3: TGTGCCAGCAGCAGACGCGGGGGGGTTGACACCGGGGAGCTGTTTTTT. It encodes CASSRRGGVDTGELFF.

The chain employs TRBV2 and TRBJ2-2, with 9 positions matching TRBD1. This CDR3 region has 16 residues. Trimming removed 6 bases from V and 7 bases from J; junction bases left unmatched: 12. CDR1 is SNHLY, CDR2 FYNNEI, per germline. CDR3 nucleotide sequence: TGTGCCAGCAGGGGGACAGGGTGGCGCTTGGGCGGGGAGCTGTTTTTT. Protein: CASRGTGWRLGGELFF. Using reference TRBV2 and TRBJ2-2 for the parts outside the CDR3, the full variable domain is EPEVTQTPSHQVTQMGQEVILRCVPISNHLYFYWYRQILGQKVEFLVSFYNNEISEKSEIFDDQFSVERPDGSNFTLKIRSTKLEDSAMYFCASRGTGWRLGGELFFGEGSRLTVL.

The V gene is TRBV2, the J gene TRBJ2-3; the match to TRBD2 covers 7 bases. This CDR3 is built from 15 residues. Trimming cost V 4 bases and J 2 bases; bases outside gene matches: 6. Per the germline V gene, CDR1 is SNHLY and CDR2 is FYNNEI. The CDR3 is CASSVGGSHTDTQYF. The CDR3, as DNA: TGTGCCAGCAGTGTGGGAGGGTCCCACACAGATACGCAGTATTTT.

The chain recombines TRBV4-3 with TRBJ2-7; 10 bases fit TRBD1. The J segment lost 4 bases and the V segment lost 6 bases, leaving 6 bases of the junction unmatched. Per germline, CDR1 LGHNA and CDR2 YSLEER. The CDR3 contains 14 residues. The CDR3 protein is CASRRDRGMYEQYF. CDR3 coding DNA: TGCGCCAGCAGGCGGGACAGGGGCATGTACGAGCAGTACTTC.

The chain recombines TRBV7-8 with TRBJ2-1; 13 positions match TRBD2. The V gene's germline CDR1 is SGHVS and CDR2 FQNEAQ. The CDR3 sequence is 18 residues long. The V gene end was trimmed by 3 bases and the J gene end by 0 bases; junction bases not matched to a gene: 5. CDR3 DNA sequence: TGTGCCAGCAGCTTGGGACTAGCGGGACTAAGCTCCTACAATGAGCAGTTCTTC. Residues: CASSLGLAGLSSYNEQFF.

This clone appeared a single time. The V gene is TRBV6-5, the J gene TRBJ2-1; 9 bases are shared with TRBD2. V lost 5 bases to trimming and J lost 9 bases; unmatched junction nucleotides: 5. The CDR3 covers 13 residues. CDR1 and CDR2 from the germline V gene are MNHEY and SVGAGI. In DNA, the CDR3 is TGTGCCAGCAGTAGCGGGGGGTTGAGTGAGCAGTTCTTC. The encoded protein is CASSSGGLSEQFF.

The rearrangement links TRBV19 to TRBJ1-2; D may be TRBD1 (5 bases). V lost 4 bases, J lost 6 bases, and 15 bases lay in between. In germline, CDR1 is LNHDA, CDR2 SQIVND (reference sequence). The CDR3 runs to 14 residues. The CDR3, as DNA: TGTGCCAGTAGTAGTGAGGGGATCAGGAATGGCTACACCTTC. Translated: CASSSEGIRNGYTF.